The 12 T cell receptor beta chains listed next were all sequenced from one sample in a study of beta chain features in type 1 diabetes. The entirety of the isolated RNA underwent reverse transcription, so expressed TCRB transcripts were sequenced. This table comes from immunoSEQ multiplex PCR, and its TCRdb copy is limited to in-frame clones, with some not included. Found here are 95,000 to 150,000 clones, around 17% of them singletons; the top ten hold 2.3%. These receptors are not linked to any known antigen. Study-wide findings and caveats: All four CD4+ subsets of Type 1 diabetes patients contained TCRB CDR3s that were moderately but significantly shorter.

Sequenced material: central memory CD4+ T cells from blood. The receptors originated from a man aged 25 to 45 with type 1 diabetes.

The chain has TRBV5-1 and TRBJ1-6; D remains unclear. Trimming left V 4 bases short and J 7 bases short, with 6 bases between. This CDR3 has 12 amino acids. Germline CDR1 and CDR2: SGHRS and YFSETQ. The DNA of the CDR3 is TGCGCCAGCAGCCGGGAAAATTCACCCCTCCACTTT. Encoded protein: CASSRENSPLHF.

This chain's CDR3 is CASTSAGPLGEQFF. CDR3 nucleotide sequence: TGTGCCAGCACCTCTGCGGGGCCTCTAGGGGAGCAGTTCTTC. The chain couples TRBV25-1 to TRBJ2-1, with D tentatively TRBD2 (6 bases). The V gene lost 7 bases and the J gene lost 10 bases, with 20 bases spanning the gap. This CDR3 comprises 14 residues. Germline V gives CDR1 MGHDK, CDR2 SYGVNS.

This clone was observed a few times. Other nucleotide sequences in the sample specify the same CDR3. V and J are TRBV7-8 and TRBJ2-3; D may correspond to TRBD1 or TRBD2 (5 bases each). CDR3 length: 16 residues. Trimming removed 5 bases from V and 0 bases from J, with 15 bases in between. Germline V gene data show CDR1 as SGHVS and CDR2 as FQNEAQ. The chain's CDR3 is CASSLGASLSTDTQYF. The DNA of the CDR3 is TGTGCCAGCAGCCTAGGGGCTAGCCTTAGCACAGATACGCAGTATTTT.

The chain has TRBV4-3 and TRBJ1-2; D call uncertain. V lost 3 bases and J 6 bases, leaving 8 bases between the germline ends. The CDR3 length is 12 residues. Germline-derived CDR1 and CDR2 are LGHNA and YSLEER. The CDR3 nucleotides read TGCGCCAGCAGCCAGGGCGCGGATGGCTACACCTTC. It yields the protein CASSQGADGYTF.

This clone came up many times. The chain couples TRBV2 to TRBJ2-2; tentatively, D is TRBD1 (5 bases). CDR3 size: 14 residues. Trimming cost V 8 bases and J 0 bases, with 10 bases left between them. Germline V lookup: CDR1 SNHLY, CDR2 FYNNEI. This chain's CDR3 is CASAETANTGELFF. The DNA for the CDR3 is TGTGCCAGCGCAGAGACAGCGAACACCGGGGAGCTGTTTTTT.

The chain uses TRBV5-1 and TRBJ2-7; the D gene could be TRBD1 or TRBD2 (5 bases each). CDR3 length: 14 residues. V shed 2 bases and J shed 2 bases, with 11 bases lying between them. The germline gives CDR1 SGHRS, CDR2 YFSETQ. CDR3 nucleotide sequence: TGCGCCAGCAGCTTTGAGGGGCCCCCCTACGAGCAGTACTTC. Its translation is CASSFEGPPYEQYF.

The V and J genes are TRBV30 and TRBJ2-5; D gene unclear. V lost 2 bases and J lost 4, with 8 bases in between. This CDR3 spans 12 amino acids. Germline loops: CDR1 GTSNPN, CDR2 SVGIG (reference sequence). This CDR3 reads CAWSISSETQYF. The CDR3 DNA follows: TGTGCCTGGAGTATATCTTCAGAGACCCAGTACTTC.

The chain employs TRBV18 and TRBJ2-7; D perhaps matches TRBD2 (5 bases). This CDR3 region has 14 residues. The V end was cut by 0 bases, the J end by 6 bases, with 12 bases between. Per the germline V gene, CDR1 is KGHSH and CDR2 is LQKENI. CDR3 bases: TGTGCCAGCTCACCACCTGCAGCGGAAGTCGAGCAGTACTTC. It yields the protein CASSPPAAEVEQYF.

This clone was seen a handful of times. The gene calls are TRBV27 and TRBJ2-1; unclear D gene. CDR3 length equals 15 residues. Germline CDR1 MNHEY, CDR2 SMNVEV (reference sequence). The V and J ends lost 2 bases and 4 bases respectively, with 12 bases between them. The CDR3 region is CASSLIGPTYNEQFF. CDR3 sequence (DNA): TGTGCCAGCAGTTTAATAGGACCGACGTACAATGAGCAGTTCTTC.

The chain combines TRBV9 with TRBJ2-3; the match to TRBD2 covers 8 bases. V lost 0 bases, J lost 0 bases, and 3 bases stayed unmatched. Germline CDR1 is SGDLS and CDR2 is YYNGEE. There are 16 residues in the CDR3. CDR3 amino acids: CASSVAGGTSTDTQYF. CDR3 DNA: TGTGCCAGCAGCGTAGCGGGGGGGACTAGCACAGATACGCAGTATTTT. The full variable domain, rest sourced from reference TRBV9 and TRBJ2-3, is DSGVTQTPKHLITATGQRVTLRCSPRSGDLSVYWYQQSLDQGLQFLIQYYNGEERAKGNILERFSAQQFPDLHSELNLSSLELGDSALYFCASSVAGGTSTDTQYFGPGTRLTVL.

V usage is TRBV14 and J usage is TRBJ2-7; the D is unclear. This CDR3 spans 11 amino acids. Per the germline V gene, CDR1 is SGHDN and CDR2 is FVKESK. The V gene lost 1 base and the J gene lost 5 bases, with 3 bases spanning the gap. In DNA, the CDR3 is TGTGCCAGCAGCCAAGTTAACGAGCAGTACTTC. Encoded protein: CASSQVNEQYF.

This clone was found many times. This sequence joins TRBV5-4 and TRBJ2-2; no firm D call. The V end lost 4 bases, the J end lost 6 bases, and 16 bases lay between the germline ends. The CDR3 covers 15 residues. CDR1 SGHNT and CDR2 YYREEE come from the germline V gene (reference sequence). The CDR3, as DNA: TGTGCCAGCAGCACTTTTTCGGTAGGAGCCGGGGAGCTGTTTTTT. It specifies CASSTFSVGAGELFF.